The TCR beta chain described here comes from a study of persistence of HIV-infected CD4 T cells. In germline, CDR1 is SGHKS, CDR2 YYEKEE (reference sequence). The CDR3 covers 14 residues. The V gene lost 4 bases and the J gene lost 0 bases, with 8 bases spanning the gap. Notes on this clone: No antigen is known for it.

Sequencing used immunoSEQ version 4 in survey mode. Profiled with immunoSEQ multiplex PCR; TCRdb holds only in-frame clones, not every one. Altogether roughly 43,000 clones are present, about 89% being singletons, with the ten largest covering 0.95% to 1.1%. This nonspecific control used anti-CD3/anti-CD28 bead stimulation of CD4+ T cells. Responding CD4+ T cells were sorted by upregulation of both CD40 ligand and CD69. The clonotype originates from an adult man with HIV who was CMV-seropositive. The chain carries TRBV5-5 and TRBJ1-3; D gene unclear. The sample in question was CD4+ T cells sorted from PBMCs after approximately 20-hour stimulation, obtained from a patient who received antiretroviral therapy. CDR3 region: CASSPWGSGNTIYF. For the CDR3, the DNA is TGTGCCAGCAGCCCGTGGGGCTCTGGAAACACCATATATTTT.